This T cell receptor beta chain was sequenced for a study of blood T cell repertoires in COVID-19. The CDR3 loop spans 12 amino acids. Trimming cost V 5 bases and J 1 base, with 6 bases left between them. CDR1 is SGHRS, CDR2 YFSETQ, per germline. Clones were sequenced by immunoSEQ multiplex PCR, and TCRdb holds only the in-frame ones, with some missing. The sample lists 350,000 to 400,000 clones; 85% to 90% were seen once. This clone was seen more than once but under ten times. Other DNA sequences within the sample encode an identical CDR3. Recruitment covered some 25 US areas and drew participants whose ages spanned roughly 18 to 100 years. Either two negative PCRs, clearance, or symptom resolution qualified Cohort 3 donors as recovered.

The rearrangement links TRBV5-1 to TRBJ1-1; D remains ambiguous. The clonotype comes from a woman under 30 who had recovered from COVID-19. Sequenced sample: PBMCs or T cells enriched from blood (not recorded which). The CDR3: CASRTGNTEAFF. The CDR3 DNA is TGCGCCAGCAGAACTGGGAACACTGAAGCTTTCTTT. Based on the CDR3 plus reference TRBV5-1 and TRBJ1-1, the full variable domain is KAGVTQTPRYLIKTRGQQVTLSCSPISGHRSVSWYQQTPGQGLQFLFEYFSETQRNKGNFPGRFSGRQFSNSRSEMNVSTLELGDSALYLCASRTGNTEAFFGQGTRLTVV.